The sequence of this TCR beta chain was determined in a study of T cell responses to AZD1222 COVID-19 vaccine. Germline V gives CDR1 SGHKS, CDR2 YYEKEE (reference sequence). The CDR3 loop spans 15 amino acids. V was cut by 6 bases and J by 3 bases, with 16 bases left in between. Data came from immunoSEQ multiplex PCR; TCRdb stores just in-frame clones and leaves some out. The sample holds more than 95,000 clones, about 81% seen once. This clone came up a few times. Antigen specificity is unknown. Study observations and caveats: Just a handful of people given AZD1222 tested seropositive at baseline. With dominance at 160-218 and 743-854, vaccine-associated CD4 TCRs spanned spike.

The receptor's source is an adult in good health. Sequencing used peripheral blood, obtained on day 0 of AZD1222 vaccination. V usage is TRBV5-5 and J usage is TRBJ2-1; possible D gene TRBD1, 5 bases. The CDR3 is CASTRTPSIYNEQFF. CDR3 nucleotides: TGTGCCAGCACCCGGACACCGAGCATCTACAATGAGCAGTTCTTC.